A selection of T cell receptor beta chains follows, all from one sample in a study of OX40 agonist ivuxolimab in advanced cancers. This table comes from immunoSEQ multiplex PCR, and its TCRdb copy is limited to in-frame clones, with some not included. The profile shows some 83,000 clones, approximately 86% of them singletons. The specimen was CD4+ or CD8+ T cells sorted from blood, collected in a trial of the OX40 agonist ivuxolimab. The receptors here all came from an adult with an advanced solid tumor such as melanoma, head and neck, liver or kidney cancer. Each CDR3 is given with its conserved first and last residue. D genes are given only for firm matches. Not all rows give a size; the values are once, few, many and, for expanded clones, a class.

v_call,j_call,clone_size,d_call,cdr3_aa,cdr3_nt
TRBV19,TRBJ1-3,once,.,CASRLWGASGNTIYF,TGTGCCAGTAGATTGTGGGGGGCGTCTGGAAACACCATATATTTT
TRBV11-2,TRBJ2-1,.,.,CASSHIINEQFF,TGTGCCAGCAGCCACATAATTAATGAGCAGTTCTTC
TRBV6-5,TRBJ2-1,.,TRBD2,CASSRTSGEKEQFF,TGTGCCAGCAGTCGGACTAGCGGGGAGAAAGAGCAGTTCTTC
TRBV18,TRBJ2-5,.,.,CASSPWDQETQYF,TGTGCCAGCTCACCATGGGACCAGGAGACCCAGTACTTC
TRBV7-9,TRBJ1-1,.,.,CASSLQVNTEAFF,TGTGCCAGCAGCCTCCAGGTGAACACTGAAGCTTTCTTT
TRBV7-2,TRBJ1-2,.,TRBD1,CASSLGGGQGANGYTF,TGTGCCAGCAGCTTAGGGGGTGGACAGGGAGCGAATGGCTACACCTTC
TRBV6-5,TRBJ1-3,.,.,CASSYAEGNTIYF,TGTGCCAGCAGTTACGCAGAAGGAAACACCATATATTTT
TRBV4-1,TRBJ1-2,.,TRBD1,CASSQRTGASYTF,TGCGCCAGCAGCCAGAGGACAGGGGCAAGCTACACCTTC
TRBV7-8,TRBJ1-1,.,.,CASSLRGENTEAFF,TGTGCCAGCAGCTTGCGAGGGGAGAACACTGAAGCTTTCTTT
TRBV7-8,TRBJ1-1,.,.,CASSYQLNTEAFF,TGTGCCAGCAGCTATCAGTTGAACACTGAAGCTTTCTTT
TRBV6-6,TRBJ1-2,.,TRBD1,CASTEGQEIYGYTF,TGTGCCAGCACCGAGGGACAGGAGATCTATGGCTACACCTTC
TRBV5-4,TRBJ1-6,once,.,CASIRTPRSNSPLHF,TGTGCCAGCATACGGACACCAAGAAGTAATTCACCCCTCCACTTT
TRBV4-3,TRBJ1-2,.,.,CASSQGGTNYGYTF,TGCGCCAGCAGCCAAGGGGGGACTAACTATGGCTACACCTTC
TRBV19,TRBJ2-5,.,.,CASSPGSGGLRETQYF,TGTGCCAGTAGTCCCGGGTCAGGGGGACTAAGGGAGACCCAGTACTTC
TRBV7-3,TRBJ2-5,.,.,CASSLGYQETQYF,TGTGCCAGCAGCTTAGGGTACCAAGAGACCCAGTACTTC
TRBV18,TRBJ1-2,.,.,CASSNRKRTIDNYGYTF,TGTGCCAGCTCGAATAGGAAGCGGACAATCGATAACTATGGCTACACCTTC
TRBV7-9,TRBJ2-2,.,.,CASSLGGSTGELFF,TGTGCCAGCAGCTTAGGAGGGAGCACCGGGGAGCTGTTTTTT
TRBV7-6,TRBJ2-1,.,.,CASSLDPVGIRNEQFF,TGTGCCAGCAGCTTAGATCCTGTCGGGATAAGGAATGAGCAGTTCTTC
TRBV7-3,TRBJ1-1,.,.,CASSLTSGANTEAFF,TGTGCCAGCAGCTTAACGTCAGGGGCAAATACTGAAGCTTTCTTT
TRBV7-3,TRBJ2-5,.,TRBD2,CASSLNFLAGVLGETQYF,TGTGCCAGCAGCTTAAACTTCCTAGCGGGGGTGTTAGGGGAGACCCAGTACTTC
TRBV7-9,TRBJ2-7,.,.,CASSGPMSGEQYF,TGTGCCAGCAGCGGGCCTATGTCGGGCGAGCAGTACTTC
TRBV5-6,TRBJ1-6,.,.,CASIRTPRSNSPLHF,TGTGCCAGCATACGGACACCAAGAAGTAATTCACCCCTCCACTTT
TRBV7-8,TRBJ2-3,.,TRBD2,CASSFTHRLAGGQDTQYF,TGTGCCAGCAGCTTCACCCATCGACTAGCGGGAGGGCAGGATACGCAGTATTTT